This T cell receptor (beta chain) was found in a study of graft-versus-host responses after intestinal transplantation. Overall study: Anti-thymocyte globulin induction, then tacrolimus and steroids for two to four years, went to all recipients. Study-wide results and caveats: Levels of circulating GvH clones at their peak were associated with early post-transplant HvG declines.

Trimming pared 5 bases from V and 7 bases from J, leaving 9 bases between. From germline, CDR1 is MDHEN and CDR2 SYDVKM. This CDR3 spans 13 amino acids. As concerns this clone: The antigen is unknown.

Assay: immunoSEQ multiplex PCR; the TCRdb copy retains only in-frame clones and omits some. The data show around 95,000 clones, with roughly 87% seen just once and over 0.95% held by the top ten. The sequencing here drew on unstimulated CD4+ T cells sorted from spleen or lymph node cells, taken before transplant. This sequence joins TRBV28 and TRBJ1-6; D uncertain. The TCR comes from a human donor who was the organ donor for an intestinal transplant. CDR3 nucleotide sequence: TGTGCCAGCAGTGCCGAGCGGAATTCACCCCTCCACTTT. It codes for CASSAERNSPLHF.